These 3 T cell receptor beta chains share one sample of origin, sequenced in a study of metastatic and nonmetastatic thyroid tumors. Thyroid surgery was preceded by no treatment in any patient. Through MiXCR, TCRdb re-clonotyped the PCR reads. The table shows more than 9,000 clones, with roughly 28% occurring only once. The sample comprised tumor tissue. The receptors were sampled from a male donor with papillary thyroid cancer or a benign thyroid nodule (not recorded which). Some clones in this sample may be carry-over from other donors' samples.

At least ten counts were recorded for this clone. The rearrangement links TRBV13 to TRBJ2-1; TRBD2 matches at 7 bases. With V trimmed by 6 bases and J by 10 bases, 9 bases remained unmatched. The CDR3 is 13 residues long. The germline gives CDR1 PRHDT, CDR2 FYEKMQ (reference sequence). The chain's CDR3 is CASSRPMREEQFF. DNA of the CDR3: TGTGCCAGCAGTCGCCCCATGCGGGAGGAGCAGTTCTTC. The full variable domain, with the rest looked up from reference TRBV13 and TRBJ2-1, is AAGVIQSPRHLIKEKRETATLKCYPIPRHDTVYWYQQGPGQDPQFLISFYEKMQSDKGSIPDRFSAQQFSDYHSELNMSSLELGDSALYFCASSRPMREEQFFGPGTRLTVL.

This clone is medium-sized. The chain links TRBV7-2 to TRBJ1-5; tentatively, D is TRBD1 (5 bases). Germline assignment: CDR1 SGHTA and CDR2 FQGNSA. Trimming removed 5 bases at V and 9 bases at J, with 26 bases between. The CDR3 loop spans 17 amino acids. Written as DNA, the CDR3 is TGTGCCAGCAGCCTATCGTCGGTATCGGCAGGGCACGGGCCCCAGCATTTT. It is translated as CASSLSSVSAGHGPQHF.

Ten or more counts support this clone. This rearrangement joins TRBV10-3 to TRBJ2-5; 10 positions match TRBD2. The junction had 9 bases not matched to a gene; V was cut back by 9 bases and J by 5 bases. Per the germline V gene, CDR1 is ENHRY and CDR2 is SYGVKD. This CDR3 has 14 amino acids. CDR3 residues: CAIRSGRADETQYF. CDR3 coding DNA: TGTGCCATTCGAAGCGGGAGGGCCGACGAGACCCAGTACTTC.